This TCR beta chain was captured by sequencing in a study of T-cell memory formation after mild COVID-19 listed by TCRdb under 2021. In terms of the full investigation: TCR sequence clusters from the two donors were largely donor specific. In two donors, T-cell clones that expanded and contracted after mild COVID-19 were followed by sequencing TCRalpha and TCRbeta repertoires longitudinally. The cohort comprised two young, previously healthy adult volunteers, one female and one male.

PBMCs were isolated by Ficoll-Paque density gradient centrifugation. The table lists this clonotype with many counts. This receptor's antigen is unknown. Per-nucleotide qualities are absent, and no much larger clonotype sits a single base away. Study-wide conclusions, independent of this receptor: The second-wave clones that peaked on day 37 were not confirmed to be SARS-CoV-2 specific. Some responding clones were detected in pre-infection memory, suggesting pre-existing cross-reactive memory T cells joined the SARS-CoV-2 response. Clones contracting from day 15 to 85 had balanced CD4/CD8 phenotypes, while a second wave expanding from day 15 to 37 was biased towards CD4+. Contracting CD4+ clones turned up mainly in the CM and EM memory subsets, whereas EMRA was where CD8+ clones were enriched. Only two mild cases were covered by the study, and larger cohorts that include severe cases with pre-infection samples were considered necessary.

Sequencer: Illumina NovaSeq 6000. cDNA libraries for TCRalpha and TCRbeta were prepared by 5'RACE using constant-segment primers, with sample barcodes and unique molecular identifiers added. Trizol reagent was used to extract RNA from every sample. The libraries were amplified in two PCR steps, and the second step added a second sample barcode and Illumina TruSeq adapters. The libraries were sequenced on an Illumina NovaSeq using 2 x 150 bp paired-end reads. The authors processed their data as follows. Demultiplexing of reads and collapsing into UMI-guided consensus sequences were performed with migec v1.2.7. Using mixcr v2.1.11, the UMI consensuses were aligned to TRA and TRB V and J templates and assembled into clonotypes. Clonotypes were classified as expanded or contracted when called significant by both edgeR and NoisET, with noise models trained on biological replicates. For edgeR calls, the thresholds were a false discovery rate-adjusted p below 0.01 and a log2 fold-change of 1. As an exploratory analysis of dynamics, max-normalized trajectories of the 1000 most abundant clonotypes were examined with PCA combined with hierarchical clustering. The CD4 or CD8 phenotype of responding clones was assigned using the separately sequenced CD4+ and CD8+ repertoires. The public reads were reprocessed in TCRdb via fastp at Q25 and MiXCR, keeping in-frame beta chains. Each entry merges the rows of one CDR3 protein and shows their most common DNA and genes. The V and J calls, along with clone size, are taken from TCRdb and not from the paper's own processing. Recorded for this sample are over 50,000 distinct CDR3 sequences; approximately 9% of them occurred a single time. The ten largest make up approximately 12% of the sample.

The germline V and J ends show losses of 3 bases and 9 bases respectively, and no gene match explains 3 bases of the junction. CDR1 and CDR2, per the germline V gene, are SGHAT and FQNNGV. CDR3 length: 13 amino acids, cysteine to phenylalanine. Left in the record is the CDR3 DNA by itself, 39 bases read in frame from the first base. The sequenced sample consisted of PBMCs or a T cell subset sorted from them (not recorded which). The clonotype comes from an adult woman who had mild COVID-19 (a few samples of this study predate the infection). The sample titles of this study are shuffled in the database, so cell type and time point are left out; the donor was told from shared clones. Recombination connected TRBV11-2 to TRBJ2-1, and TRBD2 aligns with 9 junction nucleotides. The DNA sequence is TGTGCCAGCAGCTTGAGCGGGGGGAGTGAGCAGTTCTTC. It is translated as CASSLSGGSEQFF.